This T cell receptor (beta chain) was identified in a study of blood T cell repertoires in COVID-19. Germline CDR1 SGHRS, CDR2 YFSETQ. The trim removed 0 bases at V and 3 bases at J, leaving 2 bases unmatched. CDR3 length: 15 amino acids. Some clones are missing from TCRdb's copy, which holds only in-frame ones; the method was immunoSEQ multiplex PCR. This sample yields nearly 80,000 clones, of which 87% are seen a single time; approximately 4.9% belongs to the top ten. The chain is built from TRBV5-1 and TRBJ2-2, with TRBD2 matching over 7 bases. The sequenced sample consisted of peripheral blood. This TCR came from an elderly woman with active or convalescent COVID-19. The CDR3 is CASSLGLADTGELFF. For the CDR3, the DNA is TGCGCCAGCAGCTTGGGTCTAGCGGACACCGGGGAGCTGTTTTTT.